This T cell receptor (beta chain) came from a study of T cells in Graves' hyperthyroidism and ophthalmopathy. The CDR3 length is 15 residues. Germline CDR1 and CDR2: LGHDT and YNNKEL (reference sequence). The V gene end was trimmed by 3 bases and the J gene end by 2 bases; junction bases not matched to a gene: 3. Amplification yielded TCR beta CDR3 regions, with RNA transcripts as the source. An initial round of RT-PCR targeting the TCR CDR3 relied on the HTBI primer set. MiXCR, applied by TCRdb to the multiplex PCR reads, yields one record per CDR3 protein. Of some 350,000 distinct CDR3 sequences detected, roughly 15% appear once; the ten largest clones hold 34%. At least ten counts were recorded for this clonotype. Criteria for exclusion of patients were uncontrolled infection, other autoimmune disease, pregnancy or lactation. PBMCs stemmed from 10 ml fresh peripheral blood.

The rearrangement joins TRBV3-1 to TRBJ2-3; TRBD2 agrees at 9 bases. This receptor was obtained from a woman aged 40-49 years with Graves' ophthalmopathy. Sequencing used blood. The CDR3 region has the DNA TGTGCCAGCAGCCACACTAGCGGGCTCACAGATACGCAGTATTTT. This codes for CASSHTSGLTDTQYF.